This record looks at one TCR beta chain sequence and its context. This clone's antigen is unknown. Base qualities were left out, and no much larger clone turns up one base away. CDR1 MNHEY and CDR2 SMNVEV are derived from the germline V gene (reference sequence). V loses 5 bases, J loses 3 bases, and the germline ends lie 10 bases apart. From cysteine to phenylalanine, the CDR3 is 13 amino acids long. Of the read, only the CDR3 DNA is kept; its 39 bases are in frame from base 1. To prepare the library, 5' RACE was applied. Data came from an Illumina HiSeq 2500. The second PCR ran for roughly 7 to 12 cycles and used a J-beta primer mix along with a sample-barcoded 5' primer. A template-switch 5' adaptor carrying 12 random nucleotides introduced a unique molecular identifier onto each TCR beta cDNA molecule. At least 3 million CDR3-containing paired-end reads were obtained from each sample. First-strand cDNA was synthesized from all RNA with the Mint cDNA synthesis kit, primed by a TRBC-specific oligonucleotide. All cDNA was treated with uracil-DNA glycosylase and then went through a first 18-cycle PCR with the universal primers M1SS and BC2_uni_R. Turning to the authors' computational methods: For normalization, 1 million high-quality reads were randomly selected from each sample, with every read carrying a distinct molecular identifier. Instead of being binned into consensus sequences, reads with shared molecular identifiers were discarded. MiTCR, set to a Q25 quality threshold and the strictest error-elimination algorithm, was used for CDR3 identification, clonotype clustering and error correction. A nonparametric unseen species model with Euler transformation was used to estimate a lower bound on total TCR beta diversity. TCRdb itself trimmed the public reads at Q25 with fastp, ran MiXCR and retained productive beta chains. CDR3 protein sequences are deduplicated, and each keeps its most common genes and DNA. It is TCRdb's table, rather than the study itself, that gives the V and J calls and clone size. A total of about 1.1 million distinct CDR3 sequences appear in this sample, roughly two fifths of them only once. Approximately 14% of the sample is in the top ten clones.

This specimen comes from a study of blood T cells in healthy people across ages (dated by TCRdb to 2013 to 2016). In the study overall: In model experiments, template switching captured roughly one uniquely barcoded TCR beta cDNA molecule for every two T cells. Using deep sequencing normalized with unique cDNA molecular identifiers, the study measured how TCR beta repertoire diversity changes with age. Four age groups were formed from the donors: young (average 16 years), middle-aged (approximately 41), aged (about 62) and long-lived (82). To avoid experimental bias, donors of different ages were spread randomly across the sequencing lanes. For two donors (one aged 18 to 29 and one aged 80 or older), the study analyzed two additional independent replicas of 1 million unique cDNA reads from the same blood draw.

Summary of the overall study and its limitations: Estimates of total diversity based on one million sequenced T cells were regarded as lower bounds and as underestimates. Conclusive comparison of naive and antigen-experienced compartments was prevented by the profiling of bulk unsorted PBMCs. Observed TCR beta diversity correlated strongly with the percentage of naive T cells measured by flow cytometry. Observed TCR beta diversity per million T cells fell roughly linearly with age, and a significant reduction was already apparent by age approximately 41. Donor CMV infection status was unknown, potentially confounding age-related changes in expanded clonotypes. Compared with the aged group, the long-lived group had more naive CD4+ T cells, fewer expanded clones and increased TCR diversity, a pattern suggesting age selection.

The roughly 39 donors, aged 6 to 90 years, were systemically healthy Caucasian individuals from Russia. Each donor gave about 9.7 milliliters of peripheral blood, drawn into EDTA-treated Vacutainer tubes. Ficoll-Paque density-gradient centrifugation was used to isolate PBMCs, with at least 7 million per sample. Trizol reagent was used to extract total RNA from the PBMCs, yielding at least 5 micrograms per sample. For every donor, flow cytometry on a PBMC aliquot measured the percentage of naive CD45RAhigh/CD27high T cells. This TCR was sampled from a man aged 18 to 29 in good health. In this chain, TRBV27 is recombined with TRBJ2-5; the D segment cannot be called with confidence. The material sequenced was blood. The DNA sequence is TGTGCCAGCAGTCCCCTACGGGAAGAGACCCAGTACTTC. It specifies CASSPLREETQYF.